Following are 18 T cell receptor beta chains from one sample sequenced in a study of T cell responses to AZD1222 COVID-19 vaccine. Data came from immunoSEQ multiplex PCR; TCRdb stores just in-frame clones and leaves some out. This sample has more than 70,000 clones, with about 88% found just once. Sequencing was performed on peripheral blood, taken on day 0 of AZD1222 vaccination. These receptors all come from an adult in good health.

The chain links TRBV9 to TRBJ2-5, with D possibly being TRBD1 or TRBD2 (5 bases each). V lost 0 bases to trimming and J lost 4 bases, with 13 bases between them. Germline V gene lookup returns CDR1 SGDLS and CDR2 YYNGEE. The CDR3 has 15 residues. The CDR3 DNA is TGTGCCAGCAGCGTAGGGGACCCTGGATCAGAGACCCAGTACTTC. This gives the protein CASSVGDPGSETQYF.

The genes are TRBV7-8 and TRBJ2-2; 8 nucleotides agree with TRBD1. The ends lost 5 bases at V and 4 bases at J; junction bases unmatched: 3. Germline V gene data show CDR1 as SGHVS and CDR2 as FQNEAQ. This CDR3 contains 14 residues. The CDR3 is CASSRTGITGELFF. Written as DNA, the CDR3 is TGTGCCAGCAGCCGGACAGGGATCACCGGGGAGCTGTTTTTT. The full variable domain, with the rest looked up from reference TRBV7-8 and TRBJ2-2, is GAGVSQSPRYKVAKRGQDVALRCDPISGHVSLFWYQQALGQGPEFLTYFQNEAQLDKSGLPSDRFFAERPEGSVSTLKIQRTQQEDSAVYLCASSRTGITGELFFGEGSRLTVL.

The rearrangement uses TRBV4-2 and TRBJ2-1; 9 bases agree with TRBD2. The trim removed 0 bases at V and 5 bases at J, leaving 8 bases unmatched. The CDR3 covers 17 residues. Germline CDR1 and CDR2: LGHNA and YNFKEQ. The DNA for the CDR3 is TGTGCCAGCAGCCAAGATTTAAAGCGGGAGGTTAACAATGAGCAGTTCTTC. Its protein is CASSQDLKREVNNEQFF.

The chain uses TRBV5-4 and TRBJ1-4; 8 bases map to TRBD1. The CDR3 length is 15 residues. CDR1 and CDR2 from the germline V gene are SGHNT and YYREEE (reference sequence). The V segment lost 5 bases and the J segment 0 bases; nucleotides outside the gene matches: 3. CDR3 amino acids: CASRPGGSTNEKLFF. The CDR3 DNA follows: TGTGCCAGCAGACCAGGGGGCTCAACTAATGAAAAACTGTTTTTT. Supplemented by reference TRBV5-4 and TRBJ1-4, the full variable domain reads ETGVTQSPTHLIKTRGQQVTLRCSSQSGHNTVSWYQQALGQGPQFIFQYYREEENGRGNFPPRFSGLQFPNYSSELNVNALELDDSALYLCASRPGGSTNEKLFFGSGTQLSVL.

Only one count was recorded for this clone. The rearrangement joins TRBV6-2 or TRBV6-3 to TRBJ2-1; 7 nucleotides agree with TRBD2. The CDR3 has 17 residues. Germline CDR1 is MNHEY and CDR2 is SVGEGT. V lost 0 bases to trimming and J lost 7 bases; unmatched junction nucleotides: 12. The CDR3 bases are TGTGCCAGCAGTTACTCAGACGCGGGAGCAGGTAGGAATGAGCAGTTCTTC. Translating gives CASSYSDAGAGRNEQFF.

The DNA of the CDR3 is TGTGCCAGCAGTGACAGGCCGTACACCGGGGAGCTGTTTTTT. Translation gives CASSDRPYTGELFF. The V and J genes are TRBV6-4 and TRBJ2-2; D is uncertain. V shed 2 bases and J shed 3 bases, with 7 bases lying between them. The germline V gene has CDR1 MRHNA and CDR2 SNTAGT. The CDR3 contains 14 residues.

This clone appeared once. The chain links TRBV3-1 (or the pseudogene TRBV3-2) to TRBJ2-5; D uncertain. Germline CDR1 LGHDT, CDR2 YNNKEL (reference sequence). V was shortened by 0 bases and J by 3 bases, with 8 bases between the two germline ends. CDR3 length: 14 amino acids. CDR3 in DNA: TGTGCCAGCAGCCAAGAGTCCAGCAAAGAGACCCAGTACTTC. This codes for CASSQESSKETQYF.

The chain carries TRBV7-9 and TRBJ1-1; D is unclear. With 7 bases removed from V and 1 base from J, the gap between germline ends came to 13 bases. The CDR3 contains 14 residues. CDR1 and CDR2 (germline): SEHNR, FQNEAQ (reference sequence). CDR3 protein: CASTKGAQNTEAFF. Written as DNA, the CDR3 is TGTGCCAGCACCAAGGGTGCACAGAACACTGAAGCTTTCTTT.

This chain uses TRBV24-1 with TRBJ2-5, with 7 bases matching TRBD1. Germline V CDR1 and CDR2: KGHDR, SFDVKD. This CDR3 has 15 amino acids. Trimming removed 5 bases from V and 1 base from J; junction bases left unmatched: 6. CDR3 loop: CATSARRGSQETQYF. The CDR3 nucleotides are TGTGCCACCAGTGCCCGCAGGGGGTCCCAAGAGACCCAGTACTTC.

This sequence joins TRBV10-3 and TRBJ1-1; 9 nucleotides align to TRBD1. The trim removed 3 bases at V and 4 bases at J, leaving 6 bases unmatched. Germline CDR1 ENHRY, CDR2 SYGVKD. The CDR3 extends over 15 amino acids. In DNA, the CDR3 is TGTGCCATCAGTGAAACCGGGACAGGGCCCACTGAAGCTTTCTTT. Translated, it gives CAISETGTGPTEAFF.

This clone has only one observation. The chain recombines TRBV5-1 with TRBJ2-3, with TRBD2 identical over 10 bases. The CDR3 runs to 15 residues. V shed 7 bases and J 1 base; nucleotides not matched to a gene: 6. Germline V gene lookup returns CDR1 SGHRS and CDR2 YFSETQ. For the CDR3, the DNA is TGCGCCAGCTCCTCCGGGACTAGCGGCACAGATACGCAGTATTTT. Its translation: CASSSGTSGTDTQYF.

This rearrangement joins TRBV11-2 to TRBJ2-2; weak D call: TRBD2 (6 bases). Germline V CDR1 and CDR2: SGHAT, FQNNGV. V lost 9 bases and J lost 0, with 11 bases in between. CDR3 length: 14 residues. Here the CDR3 DNA reads TGTGCCAGTGGAGCGGGCGCGAACACCGGGGAGCTGTTTTTT. It is translated as CASGAGANTGELFF.

J is TRBJ1-2 and V is TRBV19; 11 bases fit TRBD1. The germline V gene has CDR1 LNHDA and CDR2 SQIVND (reference sequence). This CDR3 has 15 residues. The ends lost 1 base at V and 4 bases at J; junction bases unmatched: 2. This chain's CDR3 is CASSIAGTGGYGYTF. For the CDR3, the DNA is TGTGCCAGTAGTATAGCAGGGACAGGGGGCTATGGCTACACCTTC.

The chain couples TRBV5-6 to TRBJ2-7; possible D gene TRBD2, 5 bases. V was pared by 4 bases and J by 5 bases, with 16 bases between. Germline CDR1 and CDR2: SGHDT and YYEEEE. The CDR3 contains 14 residues. CDR3 in DNA: TGTGCCAGCAGCCCAGTAGCGTGGAGGAACGAGCAGTACTTC. Protein sequence: CASSPVAWRNEQYF.

This chain joins TRBV5-8 and TRBJ2-1; D uncertain. CDR1 and CDR2 (germline): SGHTS, YDEGEE. This CDR3 is 15 amino acids long. The germline V and J ends were trimmed by 5 bases and 0 bases, with 12 bases remaining between them. The CDR3 DNA reads as TGTGCCAGCAGGGCTTTCGCCACCTCCTACAATGAGCAGTTCTTC. This codes for CASRAFATSYNEQFF.

CDR3 DNA: TGTGCCACCAGTTCCCAGACAGCATCCACAGATACGCAGTATTTT. Residues: CATSSQTASTDTQYF. This rearrangement joins TRBV24-1 to TRBJ2-3; weak D call: TRBD1 (5 bases). Per germline, CDR1 KGHDR and CDR2 SFDVKD. This CDR3 is 15 amino acids long. Deletions cut 6 bases from V and 2 bases from J, with 14 bases between.

The rearrangement uses TRBV27 and TRBJ1-6; D is ambiguous. Germline values: CDR1 MNHEY, CDR2 SMNVEV (reference sequence). V gave up 5 bases and J gave up 7 bases, with 6 bases separating them. The CDR3 contains 12 residues. CDR3 DNA sequence: TGTGCCAGCAGTCCACAGAATTCACCCCTCCACTTT. Translating gives CASSPQNSPLHF.

The chain carries TRBV5-1 and TRBJ1-1; D gene uncertain. The CDR3 totals 15 residues. Germline V CDR1 and CDR2: SGHRS, YFSETQ. The ends were cut back, 0 bases at V and 4 bases at J, with 13 bases in the middle. For the CDR3, the DNA is TGCGCCAGCAGCTTGGCCACAGTCTCAGGCACTGAAGCTTTCTTT. It yields the protein CASSLATVSGTEAFF.